The T cell receptor (beta chain) under discussion was sequenced for a study of shared clonotypes between healthy human individuals. Broader study findings: A small donor pool kept down the genetic and exposure-history diversity that was represented. What rarefaction showed was incomplete sorted-subset sequencing despite large depth. Depth of sequencing was expected to influence donor clonotype sharing.

Over several immunoSEQ plates, each subset's genomic DNA was distributed in even portions. TCRdb's copy holds only in-frame clones and misses some; the assay was immunoSEQ multiplex PCR. Of 2 million to 3 million clones listed, 93% were seen once; the top ten hold roughly 0.39%. V was cut by 6 bases and J by 2 bases, with 11 bases left in between. Germline CDR1 MNHEY, CDR2 SVGAGI. The CDR3 loop spans 14 amino acids. In regard to this clone: Its antigen is not identified.

The TCR was taken from a man aged 18 to 29 in good health. Some clones in this sample may be carry-over from other donors' samples. The chain employs TRBV6-5 and TRBJ2-1; maybe TRBD2 (5 bases). The sample consisted of naive CD4+ T cells from PBMCs. Subset indicated: CD45RA+ positively selected. CDR3: CASRKGLTYNEQFF. The CDR3 DNA reads as TGTGCCAGCAGGAAAGGACTGACCTACAATGAGCAGTTCTTC.